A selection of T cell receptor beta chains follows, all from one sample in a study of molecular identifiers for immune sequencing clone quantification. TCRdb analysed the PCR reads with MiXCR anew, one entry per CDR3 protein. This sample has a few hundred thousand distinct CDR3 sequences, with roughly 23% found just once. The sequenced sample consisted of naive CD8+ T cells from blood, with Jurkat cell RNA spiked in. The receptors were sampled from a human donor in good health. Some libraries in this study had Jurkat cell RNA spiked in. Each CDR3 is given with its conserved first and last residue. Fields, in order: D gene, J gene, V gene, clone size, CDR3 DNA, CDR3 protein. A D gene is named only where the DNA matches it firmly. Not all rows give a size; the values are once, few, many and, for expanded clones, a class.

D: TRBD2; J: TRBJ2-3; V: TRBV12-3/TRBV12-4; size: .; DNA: TGTGCCAGCAGTTTAAAGCCTCCGGGACTAGCTTTCGCAGATACGCAGTATTTT; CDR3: CASSLKPPGLAFADTQYF
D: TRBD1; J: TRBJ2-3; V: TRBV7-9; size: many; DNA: TGTGCCAGCAAAGGGACAGCTTTTAGCACAGATACGCAGTATTTT; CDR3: CASKGTAFSTDTQYF
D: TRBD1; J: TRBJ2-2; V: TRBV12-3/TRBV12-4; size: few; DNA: TGTGCCAGCAGTTCGTCCAGGGGGCTTACCGGGGAGCTGTTTTTT; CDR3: CASSSSRGLTGELFF
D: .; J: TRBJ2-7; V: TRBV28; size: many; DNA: TGTGCCAGCAGTTTTTTTTCAGGGGCCTACGAGCAGTACTTC; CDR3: CASSFFSGAYEQYF
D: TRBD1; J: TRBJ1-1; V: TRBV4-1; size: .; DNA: TGCGCCAGCAGGGGACAGGGGAATGTGTACACTGGAGCTTTCTTT; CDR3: CASRGQGNVYTGAFF
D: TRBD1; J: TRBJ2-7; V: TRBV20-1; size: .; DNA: TGCAGTGCTAGAGAGGGACAGACCTACGAGCAGTACTTC; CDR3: CSAREGQTYEQYF
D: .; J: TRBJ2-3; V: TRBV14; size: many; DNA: TGTGCCAGCAGCCAAGACCCCGACATAATCGGCACAGATACGCAGTATTTT; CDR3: CASSQDPDIIGTDTQYF
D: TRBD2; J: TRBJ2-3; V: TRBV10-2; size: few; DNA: TGCGCCAGCAGTGTCCTCGGACTAGCGGGAGCCGCAGATACGCAGTATTTT; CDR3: CASSVLGLAGAADTQYF
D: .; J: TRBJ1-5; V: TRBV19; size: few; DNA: TGTGCCAGTAGTATAGGTCACGGCTTTATTGAGCCCCAGCATTTT; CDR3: CASSIGHGFIEPQHF
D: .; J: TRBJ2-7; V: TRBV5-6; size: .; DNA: TGTGCCAGCAGGATACAGGCGGCCCACGAGCAGTACTTC; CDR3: CASRIQAAHEQYF
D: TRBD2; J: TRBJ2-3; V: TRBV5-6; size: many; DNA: TGTGCCAGCAGCTTGGAAGTACCGGGACTAGATGGTACGCAGTATTTT; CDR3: CASSLEVPGLDGTQYF
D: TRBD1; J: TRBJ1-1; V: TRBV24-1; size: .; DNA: TGTGCCACCAGTATTACAGGGGAGAACACTGAAGCTTTCTTT; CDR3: CATSITGENTEAFF
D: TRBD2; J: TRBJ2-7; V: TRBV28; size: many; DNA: TGTGCCAGCAACATAGCGGGAGTGGGGGAGCAGTACTTC; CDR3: CASNIAGVGEQYF
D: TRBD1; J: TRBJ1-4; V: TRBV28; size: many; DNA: TGTGCCAGCACCGGGACAGGGGTTGTGGAAAAACTGTTTTTT; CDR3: CASTGTGVVEKLFF
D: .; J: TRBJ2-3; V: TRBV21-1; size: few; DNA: TGTGCCAGCAGCATTGGGACTAGCGGGGGAGACCCTAGCACAGATACGCAGTATTTT; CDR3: CASSIGTSGGDPSTDTQYF
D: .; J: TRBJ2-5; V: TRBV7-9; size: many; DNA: TGTGCCAGCAGCTTGGTTGGGGTTGAGACCCAGTACTTC; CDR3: CASSLVGVETQYF
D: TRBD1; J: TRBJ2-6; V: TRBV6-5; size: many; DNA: TGTGCCAGCAGTTACTTGAACAGGGGTCCCGTTTTCCCTGGGGCCAACGTCCTGACTTTC; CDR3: CASSYLNRGPVFPGANVLTF
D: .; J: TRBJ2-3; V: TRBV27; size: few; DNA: TGTGCCAGCAGTTATCAGGGTAGCACAGATACGCAGTATTTT; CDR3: CASSYQGSTDTQYF
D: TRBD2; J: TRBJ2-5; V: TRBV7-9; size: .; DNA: TGTGCCAGCAGCCCTTACAGCGGGAGGGCCCGGGAGACCCAGTACTTC; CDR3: CASSPYSGRARETQYF
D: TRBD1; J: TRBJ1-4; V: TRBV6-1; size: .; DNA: TGTGCCAGCAGTCCCAGCGGGACAGGGGGAGCAACTAATGAAAAACTGTTTTTT; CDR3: CASSPSGTGGATNEKLFF
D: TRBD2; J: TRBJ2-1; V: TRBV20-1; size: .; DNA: TGCAGTGCTAGAGCAGTAGCGGGAACGTATGAGCAGTTCTTC; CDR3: CSARAVAGTYEQFF
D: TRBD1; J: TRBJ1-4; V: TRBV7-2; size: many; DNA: TGTGCCAGCAGTCGGACAGGGGTGGTTGGGGAAAAACTGTTTTTT; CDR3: CASSRTGVVGEKLFF
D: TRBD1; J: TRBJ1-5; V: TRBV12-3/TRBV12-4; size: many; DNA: TGTGCCAGCAGTCGCGGGACAGCAAGCAATCAGCCCCAGCATTTT; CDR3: CASSRGTASNQPQHF
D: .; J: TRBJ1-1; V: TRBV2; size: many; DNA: TGTGCCAGCAGTGAAGCGGGGGGAGTGAACACTGAAGCTTTCTTT; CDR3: CASSEAGGVNTEAFF
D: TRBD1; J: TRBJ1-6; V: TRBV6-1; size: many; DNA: TGTGCCAGCAGCCCCGGGACAGCGTATAATTCACCCCTCCACTTT; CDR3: CASSPGTAYNSPLHF
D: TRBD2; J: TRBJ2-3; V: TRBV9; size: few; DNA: TGTGCCAGCAGCGCTCCTAGCGGGAGGGCAACAGATACGCAGTATTTT; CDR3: CASSAPSGRATDTQYF
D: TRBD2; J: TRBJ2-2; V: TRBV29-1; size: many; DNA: TGCAGCGTTGAACTAGCGGGAACGAACACCGGGGAGCTGTTTTTT; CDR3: CSVELAGTNTGELFF
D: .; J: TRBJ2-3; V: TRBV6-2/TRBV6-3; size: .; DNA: TGTGCCAGCAGTCAAGTGCAGGGAGAGGAGACAGATACGCAGTATTTT; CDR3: CASSQVQGEETDTQYF
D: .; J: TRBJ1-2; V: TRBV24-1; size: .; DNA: TGTGCCGCCAACCGTCTAATGTACACCTTC; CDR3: CAANRLMYTF
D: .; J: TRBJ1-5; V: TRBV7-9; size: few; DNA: TGTGCCAGCAGCGATAAGACGGATAGCAATCAGCCCCAGCATTTT; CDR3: CASSDKTDSNQPQHF
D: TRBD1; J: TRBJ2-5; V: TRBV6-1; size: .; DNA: TGTGCCAGCACCGGGACAGGGGGCCTCCCGGCGCCCCAGTACTTC; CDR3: CASTGTGGLPAPQYF
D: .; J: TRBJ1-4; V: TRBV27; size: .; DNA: TGTGCCAGCAGTCCACACGGCACAGGGCCTGGCACTAATGAAAAACTGTTTTTT; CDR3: CASSPHGTGPGTNEKLFF
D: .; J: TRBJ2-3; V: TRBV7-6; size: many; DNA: TGTGCCATTAGCCGGACTGTCACAGATACGCAGTATTTT; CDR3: CAISRTVTDTQYF
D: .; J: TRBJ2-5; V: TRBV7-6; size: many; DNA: TGTGCCAGCAGCACCCAGGGGTACCAAGAGACCCAGTACTTC; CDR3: CASSTQGYQETQYF
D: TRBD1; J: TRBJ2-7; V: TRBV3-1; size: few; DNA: TGTGCCAGCAGCCCAGAGCACAGGGGGCCCTACGAGCAGTACTTC; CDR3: CASSPEHRGPYEQYF
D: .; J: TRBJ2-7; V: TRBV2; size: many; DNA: TGTGCCAGCAGCCCAGGGAGTAATTACGAGCAGTACTTC; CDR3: CASSPGSNYEQYF
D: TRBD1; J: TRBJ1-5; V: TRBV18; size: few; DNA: TGTGCCAGCTCACCACTAGAGACAGGGGGCAATCAGCCCCAGCATTTT; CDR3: CASSPLETGGNQPQHF
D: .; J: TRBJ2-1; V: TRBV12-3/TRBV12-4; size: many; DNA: TGTGCCAGCAGTTCTGCCCCATCCGTGCTTGGCAATGAGCAGTTCTTC; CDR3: CASSSAPSVLGNEQFF
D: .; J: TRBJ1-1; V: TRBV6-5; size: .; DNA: TGTGCCAGCAGTTACATGGGGGGTGTTCGCGAAGCTTTCTTT; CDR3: CASSYMGGVREAFF
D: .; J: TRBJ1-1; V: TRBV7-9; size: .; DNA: TGTGCCGCTGGCCAGGGCTACATGAACACTGAAGCTTTCTTT; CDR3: CAAGQGYMNTEAFF
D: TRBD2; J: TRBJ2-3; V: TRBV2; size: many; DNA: TGTGCCAGCAGTGGGACTAGCGGGAGCACAGATACGCAGTATTTT; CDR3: CASSGTSGSTDTQYF
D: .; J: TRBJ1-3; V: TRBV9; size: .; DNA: TGTGCCTGCAGCTCCACCGGGACAAGGGGACCTGCAAACACCATATATTTT; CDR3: CACSSTGTRGPANTIYF
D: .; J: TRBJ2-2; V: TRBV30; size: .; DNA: TGTGCCCGGAAAGACTGGCTTGGCGGGGAGCTGTTTTTT; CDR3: CARKDWLGGELFF
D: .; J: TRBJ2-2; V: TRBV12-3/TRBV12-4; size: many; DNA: TGTGCCAGCAGTTCAACAGCGTCGAACACCGGGGAGCTGTTTTTT; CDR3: CASSSTASNTGELFF
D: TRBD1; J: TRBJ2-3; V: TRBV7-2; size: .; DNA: TGTGCCAGCAGCACAAGGGACAGGACCCCAGGCACAGATACGCAGTATTTT; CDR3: CASSTRDRTPGTDTQYF
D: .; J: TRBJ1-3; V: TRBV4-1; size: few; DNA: TGCGCCAGCAGCCAAGGGCTCTCTGGAAACACCATATATTTT; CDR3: CASSQGLSGNTIYF
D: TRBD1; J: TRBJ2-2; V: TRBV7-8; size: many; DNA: TGTGCCAGCAGCGACGGGACAGGGTTCACCGGGGAGCTGTTTTTT; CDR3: CASSDGTGFTGELFF
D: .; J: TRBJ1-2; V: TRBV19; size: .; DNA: TGTGCCAGTAGTATGCGGGACGGACTTTCAGGCTACACCTTC; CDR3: CASSMRDGLSGYTF